The entry below describes one TCR beta chain. Its antigen is not identified. Because it lacks the conserved phenylalanine or tryptophan at the end, this CDR3 is likely a read error. The limits of the CDR3 on the DNA are not certain, so only TCRdb's listed CDR3 is given. One entry per CDR3 protein, called by TCRdb with MiXCR from the RT-PCR reads. The sample consists of over 150,000 distinct CDR3 sequences, roughly 10% of them appearing once. The sample originates from a study of response to subunit inactivated influenza vaccine. Whole-study results and caveats: T cells newly recruited by each seasonal influenza vaccination are few, the authors suggested.

The V gene's germline CDR1 is SGDLS and CDR2 YYNGEE. The CDR3 totals 12 residues, both ends included. The clonotype was recovered from a man in his fifties or sixties who received an inactivated influenza vaccine. The sequencing here drew on CD8+ T cells sorted from PBMCs, taken around 25 months after vaccination. V usage is TRBV9 and J usage is TRBJ2-5; the D segment call TRBD1 is taken from the table without a DNA check. This CDR3 is CASSASPGAILP.